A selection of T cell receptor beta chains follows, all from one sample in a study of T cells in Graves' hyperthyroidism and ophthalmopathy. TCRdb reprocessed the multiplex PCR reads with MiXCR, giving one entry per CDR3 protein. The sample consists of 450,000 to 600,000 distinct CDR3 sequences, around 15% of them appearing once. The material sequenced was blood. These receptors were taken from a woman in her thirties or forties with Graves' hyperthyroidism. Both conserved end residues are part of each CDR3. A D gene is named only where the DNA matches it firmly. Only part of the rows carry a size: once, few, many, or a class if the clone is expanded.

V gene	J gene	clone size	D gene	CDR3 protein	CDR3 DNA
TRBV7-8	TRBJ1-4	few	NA	CASGGTTNEKLFF	TGTGCCAGTGGGGGAACGACTAATGAAAAACTGTTTTTT
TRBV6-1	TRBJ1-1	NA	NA	CASSYGATTEAFF	TGTGCCAGCAGCTACGGGGCAACCACTGAAGCTTTCTTT
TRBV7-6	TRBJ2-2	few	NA	CASSLMSGDGQNTGELFF	TGTGCCAGCAGCTTAATGTCCGGGGACGGACAGAACACCGGGGAGCTGTTTTTT
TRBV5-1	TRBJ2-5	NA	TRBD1	CASRFPRGPEETQYF	TGCGCCAGCAGATTCCCAAGGGGGCCGGAAGAGACCCAGTACTTC
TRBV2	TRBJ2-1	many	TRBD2	CAREGGSGSRNEQFF	TGTGCCAGAGAAGGAGGTAGCGGGAGTCGGAATGAGCAGTTCTTC
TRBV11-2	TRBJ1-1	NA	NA	CASSQAFTTDTEAFF	TGTGCCAGCAGCCAAGCCTTCACTACCGACACTGAAGCTTTCTTT
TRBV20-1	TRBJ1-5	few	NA	CSARGNQPQHF	TGCAGTGCTAGGGGCAATCAGCCCCAGCATTTT
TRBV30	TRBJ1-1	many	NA	CAWSVLTGQTEAFF	TGTGCCTGGAGTGTACTAACAGGCCAAACTGAAGCTTTCTTT
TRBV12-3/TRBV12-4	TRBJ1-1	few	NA	CASSLGGTRTEAFF	TGTGCCAGCAGTTTAGGGGGCACGAGGACTGAAGCTTTCTTT
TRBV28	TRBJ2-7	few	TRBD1	CASRGTASYEQYF	TGTGCCAGCAGGGGGACAGCCTCCTACGAGCAGTACTTC
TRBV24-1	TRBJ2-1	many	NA	CATSDPSRGSGGEQFF	TGTGCCACCAGTGACCCCTCCAGGGGTTCGGGAGGTGAGCAGTTCTTC
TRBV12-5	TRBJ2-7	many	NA	CASLRGSGYEQYF	TGTGCTAGTTTACGGGGGAGTGGCTACGAGCAGTACTTC
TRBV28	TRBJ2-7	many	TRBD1	CASSSSGTGEWRNEQYF	TGTGCCAGCAGTTCCTCCGGGACAGGAGAGTGGCGTAACGAGCAGTACTTC
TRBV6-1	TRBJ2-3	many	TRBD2	CASSEYLAGGMPDTQYF	TGTGCCAGCAGTGAATATCTTGCGGGAGGCATGCCAGATACGCAGTATTTT
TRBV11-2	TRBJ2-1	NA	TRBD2	CASSPARLAVNNEQFF	TGTGCCAGCAGTCCCGCCCGGCTAGCGGTTAACAATGAGCAGTTCTTC
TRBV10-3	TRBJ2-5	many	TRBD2	CATQREKAQETQYF	TGTGCCACCCAGCGGGAGAAGGCCCAAGAGACCCAGTACTTC
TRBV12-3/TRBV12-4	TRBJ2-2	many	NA	CASRKTTTTGELFF	TGTGCCAGCAGAAAGACCACCACCACCGGGGAGCTGTTTTTT
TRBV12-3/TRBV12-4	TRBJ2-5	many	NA	CASSFGINQETQYF	TGTGCCAGCAGTTTCGGGATTAACCAAGAGACCCAGTACTTC
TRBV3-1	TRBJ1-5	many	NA	CASSQGGQGQPQHF	TGTGCCAGCAGCCAAGGGGGGCAGGGACAGCCCCAGCATTTT
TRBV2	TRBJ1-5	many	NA	CASSDAGARYSNQPQHF	TGTGCCAGCAGTGATGCAGGGGCCCGATATAGCAATCAGCCCCAGCATTTT
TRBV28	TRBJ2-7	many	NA	CASSPQGLWSSYEQYF	TGTGCCAGCAGCCCACAGGGTCTATGGTCCTCCTACGAGCAGTACTTC
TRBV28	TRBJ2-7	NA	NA	CASSLPASSSYEQYF	TGTGCCAGCAGTTTGCCAGCCTCAAGCTCCTACGAGCAGTACTTC
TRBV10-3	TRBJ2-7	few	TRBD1	CAISESSQTGAEQYF	TGTGCCATCAGTGAGTCGAGCCAGACAGGGGCCGAGCAGTACTTC
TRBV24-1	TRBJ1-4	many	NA	CATSEGGTNEKLFF	TGTGCCACCAGTGAAGGAGGGACTAATGAAAAACTGTTTTTT
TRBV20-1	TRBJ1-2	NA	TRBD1	CSARVLGQGRDGYTF	TGCAGTGCCCGAGTCCTGGGACAGGGGAGGGATGGCTACACCTTC
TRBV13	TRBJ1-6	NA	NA	CASNLGLGDSPLHF	TGTGCCAGCAACCTGGGGTTGGGAGATTCACCCCTCCACTTT
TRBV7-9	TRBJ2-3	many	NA	CASSLPGGDTQYF	TGTGCCAGCAGCTTGCCAGGGGGGGATACGCAGTATTTT
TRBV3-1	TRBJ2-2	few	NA	CASSHAGRTSGELFF	TGTGCCAGCAGCCATGCGGGGAGGACCTCCGGGGAGCTGTTTTTT
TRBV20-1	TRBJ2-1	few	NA	CSARDSGRLNEQFF	TGCAGTGCTAGAGATTCTGGACGCCTAAATGAGCAGTTCTTC
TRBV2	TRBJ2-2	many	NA	CASRPSTGNTGELFF	TGTGCCAGCAGGCCCTCAACAGGGAACACCGGGGAGCTGTTTTTT
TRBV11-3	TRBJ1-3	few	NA	CASSSPEGDSGNTIYF	TGTGCCAGCAGCTCCCCCGAGGGGGACTCTGGAAACACCATATATTTT
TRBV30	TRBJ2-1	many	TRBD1	CAWSVATGGAGSYNEQFF	TGTGCCTGGAGTGTAGCGACAGGGGGCGCAGGCTCCTACAATGAGCAGTTCTTC
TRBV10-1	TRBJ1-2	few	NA	CASSESTPEGVLTF	TGCGCCAGCAGTGAGTCGACTCCGGAGGGTGTTTTGACCTTC
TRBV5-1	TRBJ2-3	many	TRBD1	CASSPPGQGGTDTQYF	TGCGCCAGCAGCCCACCGGGACAGGGGGGTACAGATACGCAGTATTTT
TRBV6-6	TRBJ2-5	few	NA	CASSYSGRRGLKETQYF	TGTGCCAGCAGTTACTCCGGTAGACGCGGGTTGAAAGAGACCCAGTACTTC
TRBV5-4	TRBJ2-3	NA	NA	CASSLADRTTDTQYF	TGTGCCAGCAGCTTGGCGGACAGAACCACAGATACGCAGTATTTT
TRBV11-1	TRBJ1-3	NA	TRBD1	CASSQDRGLSGNTIYF	TGTGCCAGCAGCCAAGACAGGGGGTTGAGTGGAAACACCATATATTTT
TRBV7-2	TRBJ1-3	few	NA	CASSKENTIYF	TGTGCCAGCAGCAAGGAAAACACCATATATTTT
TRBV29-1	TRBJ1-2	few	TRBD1	CSAGTGSNGYTF	TGCAGCGCAGGGACAGGGTCTAATGGCTACACCTTC